This passage covers 22 T cell receptor beta chains from one sample sequenced in a study of blood T cell repertoires in COVID-19. Profiling relied on immunoSEQ multiplex PCR, and the TCRdb table lists in-frame clones only, not all of them. The data contain over 130,000 clones, roughly 84% of them seen just once; the ten biggest clones take up 3% to 4.5%. Sequenced: PBMCs or T cells enriched from blood (not recorded which). Source of these receptors: a man aged 50-59 years in a cohort exposed to, infected with or recovered from COVID-19 (not recorded which).

In DNA, the CDR3 is TGTGCCAGCAGCCAGAGTGGCGGGTTGAACACCGGGGAGCTGTTTTTT. Translating it yields CASSQSGGLNTGELFF. This chain connects TRBV14 to TRBJ2-2; D may be TRBD2 (5 bases). This CDR3 region has 16 residues. The V end was cut by 3 bases, the J end by 1 base, with 12 bases between. Germline V lookup: CDR1 SGHDN, CDR2 FVKESK.

The chain carries TRBV6-5 and TRBJ1-1, with D unresolved. This CDR3 contains 14 residues. Germline V lookup: CDR1 MNHEY, CDR2 SVGAGI. Trimming took off 4 bases at V and 3 bases at J, with 12 bases between the two ends. The CDR3 sequence is CASSLVPEDTEAFF. The CDR3 coding sequence is TGTGCCAGCAGTTTGGTCCCTGAGGACACTGAAGCTTTCTTT.

This chain joins TRBV6-1 and TRBJ1-3; D call uncertain. This CDR3 region has 19 residues. CDR1 MNHNS and CDR2 SASEGT come from the germline V gene. V dropped 0 bases and J dropped 0 bases, with 18 bases sitting between them. The CDR3 DNA follows: TGTGCCAGCAGTGAAGCCGCGGGTTCTGGCGATTCCTCTGGAAACACCATATATTTT. This translates into CASSEAAGSGDSSGNTIYF.

V and J are TRBV6-5 and TRBJ1-6, with D unresolved. In germline, CDR1 is MNHEY, CDR2 SVGAGI. Trimming removed 0 bases from V and 9 bases from J, with 9 bases in between. This CDR3 comprises 14 residues. For the CDR3, the DNA is TGTGCCAGCAGTTACTCGATTGCCGGTTCACCCCTCCACTTT. Its translation is CASSYSIAGSPLHF.

The genes are TRBV25-1 and TRBJ1-2; D unclear. The CDR3 sequence is 12 residues long. CDR1 MGHDK and CDR2 SYGVNS come from the germline V gene. V lost 5 bases to trimming and J lost 7 bases, with 11 bases between them. The CDR3 is CASSPNGLGYTF. The CDR3, as DNA: TGTGCCAGCAGTCCGAACGGTCTTGGCTACACCTTC.

This clone was seen just once. The DNA of the CDR3 is TGTGCCAGTAGTCACCCAGGGGGCATCGGCTATGGCTACACCTTC. It is translated as CASSHPGGIGYGYTF. The chain joins TRBV19 to TRBJ1-2; 8 bases map to TRBD1. Per the germline V gene, CDR1 is LNHDA and CDR2 is SQIVND (reference sequence). The CDR3 consists of 15 residues. The V and J ends lost 5 bases and 4 bases, in that order; junction bases with no gene match: 9.

The chain recombines TRBV10-3 with TRBJ2-2, with TRBD2 matching over 11 bases. The V gene's germline CDR1 is ENHRY and CDR2 SYGVKD. CDR3 length: 16 amino acids. The V segment lost 8 bases and the J segment 1 base; nucleotides outside the gene matches: 6. In DNA form, the CDR3 reads TGTGCCATCGGAGACCTAGCGGGAGGGAACACCGGGGAGCTGTTTTTT. Protein sequence: CAIGDLAGGNTGELFF.

The chain has TRBV13 and TRBJ2-7; TRBD2 matches 13 bases. This CDR3 region has 18 residues. V was clipped by 5 bases and J by 4 bases; unmatched bases: 14. Germline-derived CDR1 and CDR2 are PRHDT and FYEKMQ (reference sequence). The CDR3 region has the DNA TGTGCCAGCAGCATACGGACTAGCGGGAGCCCCCGGGGTTACGAGCAGTACTTC. This sequence encodes CASSIRTSGSPRGYEQYF.

This clone was detected only a few times. Additional DNA sequences in this sample encode the identical CDR3. The CDR3 is CASSIGAGYTDTQYF. CDR3 DNA: TGTGCCAGTAGTATAGGGGCAGGGTACACAGATACGCAGTATTTT. The chain combines TRBV19 with TRBJ2-3, with D possibly being TRBD1 (5 bases). This CDR3 has 15 residues. Trimming removed 1 base at V and 2 bases at J, with 10 bases between. Germline assignment: CDR1 LNHDA and CDR2 SQIVND (reference sequence).

The chain links TRBV20-1 to TRBJ1-2, with D hard to call. The V and J ends lost 2 bases and 3 bases respectively, with 4 bases between them. Germline CDR1 DFQATT, CDR2 SNEGSKA (reference sequence). The CDR3 has 11 residues. In DNA form, the CDR3 reads TGCAGTGCTAGAACAGACTATGGCTACACCTTC. Translation: CSARTDYGYTF.

CDR3 sequence: CASSYQGLSGNTIYF. CDR3 nucleotide sequence: TGTGCCAGTTCTTATCAGGGTCTATCTGGAAACACCATATATTTT. V is TRBV19 and J is TRBJ1-3; perhaps TRBD1 as D (5 bases). Trimming removed 8 bases at V and 1 base at J, with 15 bases between. The CDR3 is made up of 15 amino acids. Per the germline V gene, CDR1 is LNHDA and CDR2 is SQIVND (reference sequence). Combining the CDR3 with reference TRBV19 and TRBJ1-3 gives the whole variable domain DGGITQSPKYLFRKEGQNVTLSCEQNLNHDAMYWYRQDPGQGLRLIYYSQIVNDFQKGDIAEGYSVSREKKESFPLTVTSAQKNPTAFYLCASSYQGLSGNTIYFGEGSWLTVV.

DNA for the CDR3: TGCAGCGTTGCGGGCGGGGGTCCCTACGAGCAGTACTTC. This sequence encodes CSVAGGGPYEQYF. The chain carries TRBV29-1 and TRBJ2-7; 7 positions agree with TRBD2. The germline V gene encodes CDR1 SQVTM and CDR2 ANQGSEA. This CDR3 has 13 residues. The V segment lost 4 bases and the J segment 2 bases; nucleotides outside the gene matches: 5.

The V and J genes are TRBV7-2 and TRBJ2-5; D is perhaps TRBD2 (5 bases). This CDR3 comprises 13 residues. CDR1 and CDR2 from the germline V gene are SGHTA and FQGNSA. Trimming cost V 6 bases and J 7 bases, with 15 bases left between them. This CDR3 is CASRPRLEGTQYF. The CDR3 region has the DNA TGTGCCAGCAGACCCAGACTCGAGGGGACCCAGTACTTC.

The chain carries TRBV30 and TRBJ2-7; a possible D gene is TRBD1 (6 bases). V dropped 4 bases and J dropped 3 bases, with 16 bases sitting between them. This CDR3 spans 14 amino acids. The V gene's germline CDR1 is GTSNPN and CDR2 SVGIG (reference sequence). CDR3 residues: CAWTMMGADYEQYF. CDR3 bases: TGTGCCTGGACTATGATGGGGGCGGACTACGAGCAGTACTTC.

The V gene is TRBV3-1 (or the pseudogene TRBV3-2), the J gene TRBJ1-1, with unresolved D. CDR1 and CDR2 (germline): LGHDT, YNNKEL (reference sequence). CDR3 length equals 17 residues. Trimming shortened V by 1 base and J by 5 bases, and 20 bases separated the two germline ends. The CDR3 sequence is CASSQGVRGKVGTEAFF. The DNA for the CDR3 is TGTGCCAGCAGCCAAGGGGTGAGAGGGAAGGTCGGGACTGAAGCTTTCTTT.

This chain connects TRBV9 to TRBJ2-7; D remains ambiguous. Germline loops: CDR1 SGDLS, CDR2 YYNGEE. Trimming took 0 bases from V and 3 from J, leaving 13 bases between them. The CDR3 contains 15 residues. CDR3 nucleotide sequence: TGTGCCAGCAGCGTAGGCTCCTCTTCGGGCTACGAGCAGTACTTC. This translates into CASSVGSSSGYEQYF.

This clone was observed a few times. The chain employs TRBV18 and TRBJ2-7; 9 bases line up with TRBD2. From germline, CDR1 is KGHSH and CDR2 LQKENI. V lost 4 bases, J lost 1 base, and 5 bases stayed unmatched. The CDR3 sequence is 15 residues long. This CDR3 is CASSLGGRASYEQYF. The CDR3 region has the DNA TGTGCCAGCTCACTTGGCGGGAGGGCTTCCTACGAGCAGTACTTC.

The sample holds one count of this clone. This chain connects TRBV4-1 to TRBJ1-1; weak D call: TRBD1 (6 bases). Germline CDR1 reads MGHRA; CDR2 reads YSYEKL. V shed 6 bases and J shed 6 bases, with 14 bases lying between them. The CDR3 totals 13 residues. CDR3: CASSGRGLPEAFF. CDR3 DNA sequence: TGCGCCAGCAGTGGGCGGGGGCTTCCTGAAGCTTTCTTT.

The chain recombines TRBV7-9 with TRBJ1-3; D is unresolved. Trimming shortened V by 1 base and J by 1 base, and 11 bases separated the two germline ends. This CDR3 has 16 residues. Germline CDR1 SEHNR, CDR2 FQNEAQ (reference sequence). CDR3 nucleotides: TGTGCCAGCAGCTTAGGATCGAGTGGTTCTGGAAACACCATATATTTT. This sequence encodes CASSLGSSGSGNTIYF. Full variable domain (outside the CDR3, taken from reference TRBV7-9 and TRBJ1-3): DTGVSQNPRHKITKRGQNVTFRCDPISEHNRLYWYRQTLGQGPEFLTYFQNEAQLEKSRLLSDRFSAERPKGSFSTLEIQRTEQGDSAMYLCASSLGSSGSGNTIYFGEGSWLTVV.

This chain connects TRBV27 to TRBJ2-1; D is uncertain. V was cut by 2 bases and J by 0 bases, with 11 bases left in between. The CDR3 extends over 16 amino acids. Germline V gives CDR1 MNHEY, CDR2 SMNVEV (reference sequence). The CDR3 sequence is CASSLGEESSYNEQFF. The CDR3 DNA is TGTGCCAGCAGTTTAGGTGAGGAGAGCTCCTACAATGAGCAGTTCTTC.

CDR3 coding DNA: TGTGCCAGTCGGGGAGTGGTGGAGGGCTACACCTTC. It specifies CASRGVVEGYTF. This chain uses TRBV19 with TRBJ1-2; D gene uncertain. Trimming stripped 8 bases from V and 8 bases from J, with 15 bases between. Germline CDR1 and CDR2: LNHDA and SQIVND (reference sequence). The CDR3 loop spans 12 amino acids.

The J gene is TRBJ2-6, the V gene TRBV7-2; D ambiguous. The CDR3 is made up of 14 amino acids. V lost 5 bases, J lost 4 bases, and 9 bases lay in between. Germline V gene lookup returns CDR1 SGHTA and CDR2 FQGNSA. CDR3 amino acids: CASSPSPGANVLTF. The CDR3 DNA sequence: TGTGCCAGCAGCCCCTCCCCCGGGGCCAACGTCCTGACTTTC.